This record concerns one TCR beta chain sequence. Using immunoSEQ multiplex PCR, the repertoire was profiled, and TCRdb retains in-frame clones only, with some absent. The table includes fewer than 250,000 clones, about four fifths detected once. Recruitment covered fewer than 25 US areas and drew participants whose ages spanned roughly 18 to 100 years. Up to 2 weeks before entering the study, exposed participants had met a COVID-19 case. The data belong to a study of blood T cell repertoires in COVID-19. Across the whole study: COVID-19 samples collected from the United States, Italy and Spain covered acute and convalescent phases. PBMCs, B-cell-depleted T cells, or T cells were the source of the cDNA or gDNA that made up the material.

Trimming left V 0 bases short and J 4 bases short, with 8 bases between. The CDR3 totals 13 residues. The germline gives CDR1 SGHDT, CDR2 YYEEEE. The TCR was taken from a woman aged 40 to 50 who had been exposed to COVID-19. The rearrangement joins TRBV5-6 to TRBJ2-7; no reliable D call. Sequencing input: PBMCs or T cells enriched from blood (not recorded which). The CDR3 sequence is CASSLDARYEQYF. The CDR3 nucleotides read TGTGCCAGCAGCTTGGATGCCCGGTACGAGCAGTACTTC.